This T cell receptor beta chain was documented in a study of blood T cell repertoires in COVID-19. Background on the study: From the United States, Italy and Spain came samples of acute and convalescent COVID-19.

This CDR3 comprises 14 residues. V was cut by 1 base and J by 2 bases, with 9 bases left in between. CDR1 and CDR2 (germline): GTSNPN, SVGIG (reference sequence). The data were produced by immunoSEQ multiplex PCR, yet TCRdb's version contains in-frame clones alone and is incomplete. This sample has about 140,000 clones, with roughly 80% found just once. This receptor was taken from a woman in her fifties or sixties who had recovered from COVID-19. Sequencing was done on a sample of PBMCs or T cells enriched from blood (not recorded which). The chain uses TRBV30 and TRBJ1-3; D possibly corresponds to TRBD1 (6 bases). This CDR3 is CAWSEGVTGNTIYF. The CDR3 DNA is TGTGCCTGGAGTGAGGGGGTTACTGGAAACACCATATATTTT.